Listed here is a single T cell receptor (beta chain). With 6 bases clipped from V and 3 bases from J, the junction kept 6 bases outside the gene matches. The CDR3 loop spans 16 amino acids. CDR1 and CDR2 from the germline V gene are MNHEY and SVGAGI. A second PCR, run for roughly 7 to 11 cycles, used a sample-barcoded 5' primer plus a J-beta primer mix. Each CDR3 protein gets one entry after TCRdb re-called the 5' RACE reads with MiXCR. This table holds more than 650,000 distinct CDR3 sequences, roughly 25% found once. The sample comes from a study of blood T cells in healthy people across ages. The same sample was also studied in work on T cells of mothers and their children.

Sample: blood. The chain couples TRBV6-5 to TRBJ2-2; 11 bases are shared with TRBD2. The source is a boy aged 5-17 years in good health. CDR3 residues: CASSLTSGGYTGELFF. The CDR3 DNA sequence: TGTGCCAGCAGCCTTACTAGCGGGGGCTACACCGGGGAGCTGTTTTTT.